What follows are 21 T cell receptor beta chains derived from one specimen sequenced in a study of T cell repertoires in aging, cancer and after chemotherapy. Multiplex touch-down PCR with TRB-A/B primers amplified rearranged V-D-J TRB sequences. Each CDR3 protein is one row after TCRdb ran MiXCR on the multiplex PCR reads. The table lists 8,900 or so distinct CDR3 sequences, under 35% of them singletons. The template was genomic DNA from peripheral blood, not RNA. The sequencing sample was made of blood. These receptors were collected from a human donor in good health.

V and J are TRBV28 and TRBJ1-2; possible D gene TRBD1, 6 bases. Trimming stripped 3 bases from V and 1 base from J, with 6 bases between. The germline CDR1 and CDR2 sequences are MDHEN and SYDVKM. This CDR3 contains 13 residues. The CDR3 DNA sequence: TGTGCCAGCAGTTTGGGACATAACTATGGCTACACCTTC. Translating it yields CASSLGHNYGYTF.

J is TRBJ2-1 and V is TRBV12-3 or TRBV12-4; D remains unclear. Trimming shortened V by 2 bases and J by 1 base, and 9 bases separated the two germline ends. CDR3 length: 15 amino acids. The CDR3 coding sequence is TGTGCCAGCAGTTTATCCGCAGATTCCTACAATGAGCAGTTCTTC. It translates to CASSLSADSYNEQFF.

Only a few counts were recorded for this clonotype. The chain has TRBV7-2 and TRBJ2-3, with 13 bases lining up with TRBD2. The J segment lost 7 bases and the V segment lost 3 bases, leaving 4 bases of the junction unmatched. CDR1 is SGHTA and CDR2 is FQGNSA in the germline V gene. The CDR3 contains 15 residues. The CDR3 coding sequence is TGTGCCAGCAGCTTCCGACTAGCGGGGGGCTATACGCAGTATTTT. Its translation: CASSFRLAGGYTQYF. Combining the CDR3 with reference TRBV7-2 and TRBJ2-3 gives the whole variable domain GAGVSQSPSNKVTEKGKDVELRCDPISGHTALYWYRQSLGQGLEFLIYFQGNSAPDKSGLPSDRFSAERTGGSVSTLTIQRTQQEDSAVYLCASSFRLAGGYTQYFGPGTRLTVL.

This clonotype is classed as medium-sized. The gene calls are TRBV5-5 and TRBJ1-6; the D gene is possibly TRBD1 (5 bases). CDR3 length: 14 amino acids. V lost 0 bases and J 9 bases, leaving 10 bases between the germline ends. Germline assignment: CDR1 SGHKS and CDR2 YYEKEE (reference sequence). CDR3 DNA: TGTGCCAGCAGCTTGGGGGGGAACGGTTCACCCCTCCACTTT. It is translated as CASSLGGNGSPLHF.

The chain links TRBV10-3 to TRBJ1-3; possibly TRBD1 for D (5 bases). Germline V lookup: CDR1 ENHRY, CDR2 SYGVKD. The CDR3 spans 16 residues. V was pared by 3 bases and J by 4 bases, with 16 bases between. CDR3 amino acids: CAISEGLGDSGNTIYF. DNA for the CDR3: TGTGCCATCAGTGAAGGTCTGGGGGACTCCGGAAACACCATATATTTT.

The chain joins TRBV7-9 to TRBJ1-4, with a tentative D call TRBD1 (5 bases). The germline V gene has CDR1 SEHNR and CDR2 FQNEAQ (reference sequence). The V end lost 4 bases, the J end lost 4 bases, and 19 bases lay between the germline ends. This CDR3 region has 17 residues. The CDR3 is CASSSLGPTAYNEKLFF. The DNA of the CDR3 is TGTGCCAGCAGCTCTCTAGGCCCGACAGCTTATAATGAAAAACTGTTTTTT.

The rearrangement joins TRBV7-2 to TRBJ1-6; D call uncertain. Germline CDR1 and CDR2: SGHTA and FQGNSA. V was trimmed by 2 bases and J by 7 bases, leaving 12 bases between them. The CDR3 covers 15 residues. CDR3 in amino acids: CASSLIRAENSPLHF. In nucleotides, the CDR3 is TGTGCCAGCAGCTTAATTAGGGCTGAAAATTCACCCCTCCACTTT.

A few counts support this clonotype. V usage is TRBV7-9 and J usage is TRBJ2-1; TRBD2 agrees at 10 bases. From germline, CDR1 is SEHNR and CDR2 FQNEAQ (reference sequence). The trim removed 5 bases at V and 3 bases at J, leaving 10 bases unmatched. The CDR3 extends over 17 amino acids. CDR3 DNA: TGTGCCAGCAGCGATAAACAGCGGGGGGGCCGCTACAATGAGCAGTTCTTC. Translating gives CASSDKQRGGRYNEQFF. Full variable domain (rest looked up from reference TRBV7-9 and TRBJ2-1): DTGVSQNPRHKITKRGQNVTFRCDPISEHNRLYWYRQTLGQGPEFLTYFQNEAQLEKSRLLSDRFSAERPKGSFSTLEIQRTEQGDSAMYLCASSDKQRGGRYNEQFFGPGTRLTVL.

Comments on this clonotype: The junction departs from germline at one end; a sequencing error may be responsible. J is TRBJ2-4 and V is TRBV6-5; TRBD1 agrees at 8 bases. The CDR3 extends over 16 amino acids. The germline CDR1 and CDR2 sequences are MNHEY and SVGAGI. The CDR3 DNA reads TGTGCCAGCAGTTACGACGAACGGACAGGGCAAAACATTAAGTACTTC. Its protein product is CASSYDERTGQNIKYF.

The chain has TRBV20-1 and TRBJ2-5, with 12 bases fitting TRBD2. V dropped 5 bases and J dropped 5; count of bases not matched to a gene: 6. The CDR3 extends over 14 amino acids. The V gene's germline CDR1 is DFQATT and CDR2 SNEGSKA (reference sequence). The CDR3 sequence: CSALAGGPGETQYF. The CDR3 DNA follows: TGCAGTGCTCTAGCGGGGGGGCCTGGGGAGACCCAGTACTTC.

The CDR3 is CASSFPREKLFF. CDR3 DNA sequence: TGTGCCAGCAGCTTCCCCAGGGAAAAACTGTTTTTT. The chain has TRBV7-2 and TRBJ1-4; D not resolved. From germline, CDR1 is SGHTA and CDR2 FQGNSA. Trimming left V 3 bases short and J 8 bases short, with 7 bases between. CDR3 length equals 12 residues.

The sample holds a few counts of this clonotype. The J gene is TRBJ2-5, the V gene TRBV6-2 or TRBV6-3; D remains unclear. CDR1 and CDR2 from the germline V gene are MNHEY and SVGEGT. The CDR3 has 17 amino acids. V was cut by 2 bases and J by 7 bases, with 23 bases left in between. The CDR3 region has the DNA TGTGCCAGCAGTTACATAGACCACTACCAATCCATGGGGACCCAGTACTTC. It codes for CASSYIDHYQSMGTQYF.

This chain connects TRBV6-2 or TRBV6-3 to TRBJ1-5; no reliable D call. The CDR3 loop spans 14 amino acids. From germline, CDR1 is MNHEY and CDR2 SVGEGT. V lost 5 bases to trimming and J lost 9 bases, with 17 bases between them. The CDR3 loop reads CASSERSEVGPQHF. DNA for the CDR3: TGTGCCAGCAGTGAAAGGTCAGAAGTAGGGCCCCAGCATTTT.

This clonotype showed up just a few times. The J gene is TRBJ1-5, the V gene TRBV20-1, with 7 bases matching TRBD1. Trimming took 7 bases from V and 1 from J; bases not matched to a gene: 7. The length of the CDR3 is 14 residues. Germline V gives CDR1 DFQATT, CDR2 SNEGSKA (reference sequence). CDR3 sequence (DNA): TGCAGTGTCCAGGGGGATAGGAGCAATCAGCCCCAGCATTTT. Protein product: CSVQGDRSNQPQHF.

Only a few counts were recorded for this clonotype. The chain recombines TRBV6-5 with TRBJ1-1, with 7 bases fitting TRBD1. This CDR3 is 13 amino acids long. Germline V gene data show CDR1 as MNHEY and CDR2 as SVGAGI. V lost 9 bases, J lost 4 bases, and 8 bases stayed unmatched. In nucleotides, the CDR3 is TGTGCCAGTTCCGGGACAGTGGCCACTGAAGCTTTCTTT. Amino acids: CASSGTVATEAFF.

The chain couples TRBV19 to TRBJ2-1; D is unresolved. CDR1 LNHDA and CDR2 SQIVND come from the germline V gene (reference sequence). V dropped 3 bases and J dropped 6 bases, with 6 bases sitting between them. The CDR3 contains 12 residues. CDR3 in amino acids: CASSIPGNEQFF. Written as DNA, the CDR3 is TGTGCCAGTAGTATCCCAGGCAATGAGCAGTTCTTC.

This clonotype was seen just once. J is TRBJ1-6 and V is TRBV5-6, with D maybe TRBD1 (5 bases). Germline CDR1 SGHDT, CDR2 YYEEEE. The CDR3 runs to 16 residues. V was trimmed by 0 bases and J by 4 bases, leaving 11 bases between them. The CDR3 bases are TGTGCCAGCAGCTTGGGCGGGGGTTGTTATAATTCACCCCTCCACTTT. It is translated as CASSLGGGCYNSPLHF. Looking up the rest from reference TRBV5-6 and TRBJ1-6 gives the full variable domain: DAGVTQSPTHLIKTRGQQVTLRCSPKSGHDTVSWYQQALGQGPQFIFQYYEEEERQRGNFPDRFSGHQFPNYSSELNVNALLLGDSALYLCASSLGGGCYNSPLHFGNGTRLTVT.

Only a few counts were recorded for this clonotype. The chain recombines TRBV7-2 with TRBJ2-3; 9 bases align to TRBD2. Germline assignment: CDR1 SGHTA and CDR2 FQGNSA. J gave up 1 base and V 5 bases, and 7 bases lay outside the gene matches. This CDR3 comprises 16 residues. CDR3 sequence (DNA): TGTGCCAGCAGCCCCGTGTGGACTAGCGGCACAGATACGCAGTATTTT. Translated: CASSPVWTSGTDTQYF.

CDR3 residues: CASSPTGGNSNQPQHF. DNA for the CDR3: TGCGCCAGCAGCCCGACGGGGGGGAATAGCAATCAGCCCCAGCATTTT. The chain has TRBV5-1 and TRBJ1-5; possible D gene TRBD1, 5 bases. Germline lookup yields CDR1 SGHRS and CDR2 YFSETQ. The CDR3 is 16 residues long. Trimming shortened V by 4 bases and J by 0 bases, and 14 bases separated the two germline ends.

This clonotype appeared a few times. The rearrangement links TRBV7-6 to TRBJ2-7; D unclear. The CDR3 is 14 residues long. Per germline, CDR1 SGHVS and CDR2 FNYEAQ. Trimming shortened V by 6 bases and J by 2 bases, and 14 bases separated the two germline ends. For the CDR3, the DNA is TGTGCCAGCAGTTTTGACGGGTCTACCTACGAGCAGTACTTC. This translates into CASSFDGSTYEQYF.

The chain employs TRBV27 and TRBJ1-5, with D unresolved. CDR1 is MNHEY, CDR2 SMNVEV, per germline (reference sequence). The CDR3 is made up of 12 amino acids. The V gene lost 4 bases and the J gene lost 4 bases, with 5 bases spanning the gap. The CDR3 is CASSSQNQPQHF. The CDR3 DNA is TGTGCCAGCAGTTCCCAAAATCAGCCCCAGCATTTT.